This T cell receptor beta chain was captured by sequencing in a study of blood T cell repertoires in COVID-19. The wider study: Sample material is recorded as cDNA or gDNA derived from T cells, B-cell-depleted T cells, or PBMCs.

V shed 3 bases, J shed 5 bases, and the junction held 5 bases outside the gene matches. The CDR3 contains 15 residues. Germline V gene lookup returns CDR1 SGHTA and CDR2 FQGTGA. Sequencing used immunoSEQ multiplex PCR; TCRdb keeps in-frame clones, though not all of them. Found here are about 150,000 clones, about four fifths of them singletons; the top ten hold roughly 7.7%. The clonotype was recovered from a human donor with acute or convalescent COVID-19. The donor label of this sample is uncertain. This chain connects TRBV7-3 to TRBJ2-2; 8 positions agree with TRBD2. The sequenced material came from peripheral blood. For the CDR3, the DNA is TGTGCCAGCAGCTTGGCGGGGGGTCCTACCGGGGAGCTGTTTTTT. Translating gives CASSLAGGPTGELFF.